A selection of T cell receptor beta chains follows, all from one sample in a study of cytomegalovirus exposure and HLA in healthy donors. The table came from immunoSEQ multiplex PCR; TCRdb's copy has only in-frame clones and leaves some out. This table has 75,000 to 100,000 clones, about four fifths appearing once. Sequencing was carried out using PBMCs. The receptors come from a man in his forties in good health and CMV-seropositive. The CDR3 runs from the conserved cysteine through the conserved F or W.

TRBV4-2,CASSQELMSTDTQYF
TRBV5-1,CASSLVPDQETQYF
TRBV28,CASRTGGRLNEQYF
TRBV5-1,CASSSFGNTEAFF
TRBV16,CASSQLAAGEAFF
TRBV6-6,CASRGGPNQPQHF
TRBV5-6,CASSLFSGPKGAEAFF
TRBV28,CASSSTGGLAKNIQYF
TRBV7-8,CASSLFGSSGVGNTIYF
TRBV4-1,CASSQDRRGSYEQYF
TRBV6-6,CASKASGGQETQYF
TRBV5-1,CASSLTGTGELFF
TRBV4-1,CASSQVAGVETQYF
TRBV4-2,CASSQDERGATYGYTF
TRBV28,CASSYRSRGGNQPQHF
TRBV19,CASSFDINGGEQYF
TRBV7-2,CASSRSSGGSSYEQYF
TRBV5-1,CASSLAQRDDEQFF
TRBV11-1,CASSLVELNTEAFF